This is a list of T cell receptor beta chains from one sample in a study of response to subunit inactivated influenza vaccine. TCRdb reprocessed the RT-PCR reads via MiXCR and lists one record per CDR3 protein. The sample consists of around 150,000 distinct CDR3 sequences, approximately 10% of them appearing once. Sequences were derived from non-naive T cells sorted from PBMCs, sampled about 6 weeks after vaccination. The receptors were gathered from a man aged 50-60 years who received an inactivated influenza vaccine. Each CDR3 is given with its conserved first and last residue. The D gene is left open where the match is weak. Clone size is given for some rows only: seen once, a few or many times, or a class if the clone is expanded.

>-|TRBV7-2|TRBJ1-6|-
TGTGCCAGCAGCTTATATGACCGTAATTCACCCCTCCACTTT
CASSLYDRNSPLHF
>-|TRBV18|TRBJ1-1|few
TGTGCCAGCTCACCAGGGGCGCACACTGAAGCTTTCTTT
CASSPGAHTEAFF
>-|TRBV29-1|TRBJ2-4|many
TGCAGCGTTGAGGACGGGGGTAGCATTCAGTACTTC
CSVEDGGSIQYF
>-|TRBV5-6|TRBJ1-3|few
TGTGCCAGCAGAAAACGCGGAGGGGGAAACACCATATATTTT
CASRKRGGGNTIYF
>-|TRBV18|TRBJ2-2|many
TGTGCCAGCTCACCACCGAGGAGGACAGAGAACACCGGGGAGCTGTTTTTT
CASSPPRRTENTGELFF
>TRBD1|TRBV12-3/TRBV12-4|TRBJ2-5|few
TGTGCCAGCAGTTTAGGCGGACAGGTCCAAGAGACCCAGTACTTC
CASSLGGQVQETQYF
>-|TRBV7-9|TRBJ1-1|few
TGTGCCAGCACCCCGGGGGATACTGAAGCTTTCTTT
CASTPGDTEAFF
>-|TRBV21-1|TRBJ2-7|-
TGTGCCAGCAGCAGGGAAATCTTACTAGCGCAAGCCTACGAGCAGTACTTC
CASSREILLAQAYEQYF
>-|TRBV7-9|TRBJ1-2|-
TGTGCCAGCAGTCAGAGGGATGGCTACACCTTC
CASSQRDGYTF
>TRBD2|TRBV28|TRBJ2-3|many
TGTGCCAGCAACGAACTAGCGGGAGGGGATACGCAGTATTTT
CASNELAGGDTQYF
>TRBD1|TRBV7-2|TRBJ1-1|many
TGTGCCAGCAGCGTTACAGGGGCTGAAGCTTTCTTT
CASSVTGAEAFF
>TRBD1|TRBV20-1|TRBJ2-1|many
TGCAGTGCTGGCCCTGCGACCCCATACAGGGGGCATGGGGATGAGCAGTTCTTC
CSAGPATPYRGHGDEQFF
>TRBD2|TRBV4-1|TRBJ2-7|once
TGCGCCAGCAGCCCTTCTTCGGGGGGGGGCTACGAGCAGTACTTC
CASSPSSGGGYEQYF
>-|TRBV24-1|TRBJ1-2|-
TGTGCCACCAGTATTACAGGGTTGGACTATGGCTACACCTTC
CATSITGLDYGYTF
>-|TRBV6-2/TRBV6-3|TRBJ1-3|-
TGTGCCAGCAGGGGAAGGACGCTCTCTGGAAACACCATATATTTT
CASRGRTLSGNTIYF
>-|TRBV10-3|TRBJ2-5|-
TGTGCCATCAGTGAGAGGGAGACCCAGTACTTC
CAISERETQYF
>TRBD2|TRBV10-3|TRBJ2-2|many
TGTGCCATCAGAGGGACTAGCGGGAGGAACACCGGGGAGCTGTTTTTT
CAIRGTSGRNTGELFF
>TRBD2|TRBV7-8|TRBJ2-5|many
TGTGCCAGCAGGACAACCGGGACTAGCGGGGGTTCTGAGACCCAGTACTTC
CASRTTGTSGGSETQYF
>-|TRBV5-1|TRBJ2-5|-
TGCGCCAGCAGCTTGTCTATCGGGGAGACCCAGTACTTC
CASSLSIGETQYF
>TRBD2|TRBV7-9|TRBJ2-5|few
TGTGCCAGCAGCTTAGGGACTAGCGGGGGAGCTCAAGAGACCCAGTACTTC
CASSLGTSGGAQETQYF
>-|TRBV24-1|TRBJ1-5|-
TGTGCCACCAGTGATTTGCTGGGACAGCCCCAGCATTTT
CATSDLLGQPQHF
>-|TRBV3-1|TRBJ2-2|-
TGTACCTTCAGTTGGAGGGGGAATTCAAACGCGAACACCGGGGAGCTGTTTTTT
CTFSWRGNSNANTGELFF
>TRBD2|TRBV20-1|TRBJ2-1|many
TGCAGTGCCAGTAAAGGGACTAGCATCTACAACAATGAGCAGTTCTTC
CSASKGTSIYNNEQFF
>-|TRBV15|TRBJ2-1|few
TGTGCCACCAGCAGAGATGGTAGCTTTGGCAATGAGCAGTTCTTC
CATSRDGSFGNEQFF
>-|TRBV7-6|TRBJ2-2|-
TGTGCCAGCAGCTTGTCCAGGCACACCGGGGAGCTGTTTTTT
CASSLSRHTGELFF
>-|TRBV12-3/TRBV12-4|TRBJ1-3|many
TGTGCCAGCAGAGGGGCTCCAACCATATATTTT
CASRGAPTIYF
>-|TRBV20-1|TRBJ1-5|many
TGCAGTGCAAACGACATGAACAATCAGCCCCAGCATTTT
CSANDMNNQPQHF
>-|TRBV6-6|TRBJ1-1|many
TGTGCCAGCAGTCGGGACACTGAAGCTTTCTTT
CASSRDTEAFF
>-|TRBV30|TRBJ2-3|few
TGTGCCTGGAGTGTAGGGAATACGCAGTATTTT
CAWSVGNTQYF
>TRBD2|TRBV20-1|TRBJ2-7|-
TGCAGTGCAGAAACCGGACTAGGGTACGAGCAGTACTTC
CSAETGLGYEQYF
>TRBD2|TRBV18|TRBJ2-3|-
TGTGCCAGCTCACCAAACACGGGAGGGTTCGCAGATACGCAGTATTTT
CASSPNTGGFADTQYF
>TRBD1|TRBV6-5|TRBJ2-6|-
TGTGCCAGCAGTTACTCGGGTACCCGCACAGGGGATGGGGCCAACGTCCTGACTTTC
CASSYSGTRTGDGANVLTF
>-|TRBV7-2|TRBJ2-7|-
TGTGCCAGCAGCTTACGTGGGGGGGCTGTCGGCGAGCAGTACTTC
CASSLRGGAVGEQYF
>-|TRBV20-1|TRBJ1-2|-
TGCAGTGCTAGAGATTTCCCAAGTGGCTACACCTTC
CSARDFPSGYTF
>TRBD2|TRBV11-2|TRBJ2-2|few
TGTGCCAGCAGCTTAGAGCTAGAACTAGCGGTCGGGGAGCTGTTTTTT
CASSLELELAVGELFF
>-|TRBV6-5|TRBJ2-5|many
TGTGCCAGCAGTTACTTGCGGCTAGCTGAGGGGACCCAGTACTTC
CASSYLRLAEGTQYF
>-|TRBV20-1|TRBJ2-7|once
TGCAGTGCTAGACCGGCCAGCGCTGGGGGCATTTACGAGCAGTACTTC
CSARPASAGGIYEQYF
>-|TRBV7-7|TRBJ2-7|many
TGTGCCAGCAGCCCCTTCACTAGTTCGGCCTACGAGCAGTACTTC
CASSPFTSSAYEQYF
>-|TRBV6-2/TRBV6-3|TRBJ2-1|few
TGTGCCAGCAGTTACTTCAACAATGAGCAGTTCTTC
CASSYFNNEQFF
>-|TRBV6-1|TRBJ1-6|few
TGTGCCAGCAGTAGGGGGGGGCATTCACCCCTCCACTTT
CASSRGGHSPLHF
>TRBD2|TRBV28|TRBJ2-7|-
TGTGCCAGCAGCTACTTCGCGGGAGGATTCTACGAGCAGTACTTC
CASSYFAGGFYEQYF
>-|TRBV11-2|TRBJ2-3|-
TGTGCCAGCAGCCCTCAAGGTCGACGACCTTCTAGCACAGATACGCAGTATTTT
CASSPQGRRPSSTDTQYF
>-|TRBV12-3/TRBV12-4|TRBJ1-5|many
TGTGCCAGCAGTCGAGCAAAAGACAGGACCTTAGCTGGGCCCCAGCATTTT
CASSRAKDRTLAGPQHF
>TRBD1|TRBV12-3/TRBV12-4|TRBJ2-3|few
TGTGCCAGCAGTTATTCGACAGGGTGGGGCACAGATACGCAGTATTTT
CASSYSTGWGTDTQYF
>-|TRBV13|TRBJ2-1|-
TGTGCCTGCAGCGACGTGAAAATCTTTGCCAGCTCCTACAATGAGCAGTTCTTC
CACSDVKIFASSYNEQFF
>-|TRBV7-8|TRBJ2-4|many
TGTGCCAGCACAGCACTTACAGCCAAAAACATTCAGTACTTC
CASTALTAKNIQYF
>-|TRBV25-1|TRBJ2-7|-
TGTGCCAGCAGTGGACCAGGGGACTACGAGCAGTACTTC
CASSGPGDYEQYF
>-|TRBV2|TRBJ2-3|-
TGTGCCAGCAGCGAATGGTGGGTCACAGATACGCAGTATTTT
CASSEWWVTDTQYF
>-|TRBV12-3/TRBV12-4|TRBJ2-4|many
TGTGCCAGCACCAGAGGGGCAGGGAAAAACATTCAGTACTTC
CASTRGAGKNIQYF
>-|TRBV14|TRBJ2-5|-
TGTGCCAGCAGCGAGGGACAAGTGGGGACCCAGTACTTC
CASSEGQVGTQYF
>TRBD1|TRBV5-1|TRBJ2-2|few
TGCGCCAGCAGCATGCTAGGACAGGGTTCTGCCGGGGAGCTGTTTTTT
CASSMLGQGSAGELFF
>TRBD1|TRBV5-1|TRBJ2-5|-
TGCGCCAGCTCCAAACAGGACAGGGGGCTGGAGACCCAGTACTTC
CASSKQDRGLETQYF
>TRBD2|TRBV20-1|TRBJ2-7|many
TGCAGTGGCGCTAGCGGCTCCTACGAGCAGTACTTC
CSGASGSYEQYF
>-|TRBV20-1|TRBJ2-7|few
TGCAGTGCTAGAGATTCTACACCGCGGACCGACGAGCAGTACTTC
CSARDSTPRTDEQYF
>TRBD1|TRBV20-1|TRBJ2-7|many
TGCAGTGCTAGAGTTCGGACAGGTCGGGTGAACGAGCAGTACTTC
CSARVRTGRVNEQYF
>TRBD1|TRBV18|TRBJ1-1|few
TGTGCCAGCTCAGCCTCAGGGGGCTGGAACACTGAAGCTTTCTTT
CASSASGGWNTEAFF
>-|TRBV5-6|TRBJ2-5|few
TGTGCCAGCAGCGTGCTAAGAAGGGATAAAGAGACCCAGTACTTC
CASSVLRRDKETQYF
>-|TRBV5-1|TRBJ2-3|-
TGCGCCAGCAGCCCGACTTCACTCGCGGACCCGGACACAGATACGCAGTATTTT
CASSPTSLADPDTDTQYF
>TRBD1|TRBV27|TRBJ1-1|many
TGTGCCAGCAGTTTACGGGACAGGCAGGCTGAAGCTTTCTTT
CASSLRDRQAEAFF